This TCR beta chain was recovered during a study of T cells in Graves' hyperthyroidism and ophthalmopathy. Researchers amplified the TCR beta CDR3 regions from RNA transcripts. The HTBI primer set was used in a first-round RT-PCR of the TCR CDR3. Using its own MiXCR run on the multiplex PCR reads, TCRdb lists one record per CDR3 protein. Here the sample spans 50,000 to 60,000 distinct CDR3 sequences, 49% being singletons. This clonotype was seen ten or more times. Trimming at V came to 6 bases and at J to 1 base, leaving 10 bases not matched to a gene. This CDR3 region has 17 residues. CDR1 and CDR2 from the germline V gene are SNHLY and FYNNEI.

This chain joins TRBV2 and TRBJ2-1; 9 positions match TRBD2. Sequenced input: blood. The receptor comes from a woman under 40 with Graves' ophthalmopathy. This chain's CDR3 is CASSDSSGLASYNEQFF. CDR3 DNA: TGTGCCAGCAGCGACAGTTCGGGACTAGCATCCTACAATGAGCAGTTCTTC.